This TCR beta chain was retrieved from a study of OX40 agonist ivuxolimab in advanced cancers. With respect to the entire study: Ivuxolimab was an agonistic, fully human IgG2 monoclonal antibody directed against OX40 (CD134), a costimulatory receptor. Intravenous ivuxolimab was administered to patients every 2 weeks at six dose levels: 0.01, 0.1, 0.3, 1.5, 3 and 10 mg/kg. The point of sequencing TCRbeta in the periphery was to test whether ivuxolimab changed TCR sequence diversity and drove clonal T-cell expansion. The paper reports the monotherapy dose-escalation portion (N of about 50 patients) of the phase I ivuxolimab trial. In the dose-escalation cohort, 82.7% of patients were male, and the mean age was approximately 60 years, with a range of 23 to 79. Among the approximately 54 dose-escalation patients, about 20 had hepatocellular carcinoma, 15 or so melanoma, 9 renal cell carcinoma and 9 head and neck cancer. Patients were allowed to have had prior anti-PD-1, anti-PD-L1 or anti-CTLA-4 therapy, and roughly 40% of the dose-escalation patients had been treated with checkpoint inhibitors. Three dose-escalation patients achieved partial responses, one with hepatocellular carcinoma and two with cutaneous melanoma. The paper as a whole reports these results and caveats: In the 0.1-3.0 mg/kg groups, partial responders had among the lowest normalized peripheral clonal expansion, particularly in CD8+ T cells. Low levels of normalized T-cell clonal expansion were also seen in some patients who did not respond. Which antigens the clonally expanded peripheral T cells were specific for was not determined. At doses of 0.1 to 3.0 mg/kg, clonal expansion of both CD4+ and CD8+ blood T cells was observed from baseline to week 6. After ivuxolimab, more expanded clones were found on average in CD8+ T cells than in CD4+ T cells.

Comment on this clone: Its antigen remains unidentified. Base qualities are not at hand, and no much larger clone is one base apart.

Counted from cysteine to phenylalanine, this CDR3 has 15 amino acids. The entry retains the CDR3 DNA only, 45 bases that are in frame from base 1. According to the germline V gene (reference sequence), CDR1 reads SEHNR and CDR2 reads FQNEAQ. For this chain, trimming is 3 bases at the V end and 4 bases at the J end, and the number of junction bases without a gene match is 5. The trial excluded patients who had a history of autoimmune disease or were on systemic immunosuppression. Peripheral blood for TCR sequencing was drawn from every dose cohort at baseline, at cycle 4 day 1 and at cycle 7 day 1. The samples were taken from a phase I, first-in-human, multicenter, open-label dose-escalation trial of ivuxolimab. Adults with locally advanced or metastatic head and neck squamous cell, hepatocellular, melanoma or renal cell carcinoma were enrolled in the trial. Before TCR sequencing, CD4+ T cells and CD8+ T cells from peripheral blood were sorted into separate populations.

Genomic DNA was extracted from sorted cells for sequencing of the TCRbeta CDR3 region. The immunoSEQ Assay was used for sequencing of TCRbeta CDR3 regions. Not all clones reach the TCRdb copy of this immuneACCESS table, which keeps in-frame sequences only. Checked studies attribute under half of the gap to unresolved V genes and leave the rest unexplained. The sample yields 130,000 or so clones; around 95% were counted once. The ten largest clones add up to roughly 0.15% of the sample. The receptor chain draws on TRBV7-9 and TRBJ2-1, with 8 bases aligning to TRBD2. The material sequenced was CD4+ or CD8+ T cells sorted from blood, taken in a trial of the OX40 agonist ivuxolimab. The clonotype comes from an adult with an advanced solid tumor such as melanoma, head and neck, liver or kidney cancer. CDR3 loop: CASSFGLADYNEQFF. The nucleotides read TGTGCCAGCAGCTTCGGACTAGCAGATTACAATGAGCAGTTCTTC.